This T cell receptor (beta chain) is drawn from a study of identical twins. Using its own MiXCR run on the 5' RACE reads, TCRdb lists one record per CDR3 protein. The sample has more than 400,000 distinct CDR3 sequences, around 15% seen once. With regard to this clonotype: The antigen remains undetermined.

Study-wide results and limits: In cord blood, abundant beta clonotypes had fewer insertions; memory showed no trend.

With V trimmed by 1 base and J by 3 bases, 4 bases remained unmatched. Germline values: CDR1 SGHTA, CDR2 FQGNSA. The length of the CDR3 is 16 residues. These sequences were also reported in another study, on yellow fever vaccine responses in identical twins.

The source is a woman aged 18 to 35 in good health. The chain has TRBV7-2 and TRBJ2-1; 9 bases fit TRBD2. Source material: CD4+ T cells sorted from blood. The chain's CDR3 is CASSLGLADFYNEQFF. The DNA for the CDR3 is TGTGCCAGCAGCTTAGGACTAGCGGATTTCTACAATGAGCAGTTCTTC. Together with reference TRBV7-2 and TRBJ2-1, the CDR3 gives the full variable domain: GAGVSQSPSNKVTEKGKDVELRCDPISGHTALYWYRQSLGQGLEFLIYFQGNSAPDKSGLPSDRFSAERTGGSVSTLTIQRTQQEDSAVYLCASSLGLADFYNEQFFGPGTRLTVL.